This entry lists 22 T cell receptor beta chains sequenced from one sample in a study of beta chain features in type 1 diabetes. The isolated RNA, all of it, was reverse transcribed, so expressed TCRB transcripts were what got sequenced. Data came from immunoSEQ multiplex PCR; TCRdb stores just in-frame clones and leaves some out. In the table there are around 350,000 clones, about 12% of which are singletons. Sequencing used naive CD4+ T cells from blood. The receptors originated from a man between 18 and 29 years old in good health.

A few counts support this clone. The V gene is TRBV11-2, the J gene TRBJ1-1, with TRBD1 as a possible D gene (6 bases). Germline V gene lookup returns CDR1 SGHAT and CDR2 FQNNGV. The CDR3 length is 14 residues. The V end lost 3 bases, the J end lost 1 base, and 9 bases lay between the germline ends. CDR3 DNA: TGTGCCAGCAGCTTGACAGGCCGGAACACTGAAGCTTTCTTT. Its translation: CASSLTGRNTEAFF.

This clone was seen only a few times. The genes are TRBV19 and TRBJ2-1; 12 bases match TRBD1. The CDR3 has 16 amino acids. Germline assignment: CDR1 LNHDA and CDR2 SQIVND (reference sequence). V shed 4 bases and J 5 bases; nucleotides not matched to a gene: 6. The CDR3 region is CASSTTGTGGHNEQFF. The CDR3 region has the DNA TGTGCCAGTAGTACCACCGGGACAGGGGGCCACAATGAGCAGTTCTTC.

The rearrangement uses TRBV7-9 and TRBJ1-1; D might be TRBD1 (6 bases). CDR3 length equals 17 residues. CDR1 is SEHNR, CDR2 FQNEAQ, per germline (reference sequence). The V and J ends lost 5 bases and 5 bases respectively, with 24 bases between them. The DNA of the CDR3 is TGTGCCAGCAGCCCAGGAAAGGATACAGGGAGGGTTACTGAAGCTTTCTTT. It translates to CASSPGKDTGRVTEAFF. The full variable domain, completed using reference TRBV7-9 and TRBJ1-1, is DTGVSQNPRHKITKRGQNVTFRCDPISEHNRLYWYRQTLGQGPEFLTYFQNEAQLEKSRLLSDRFSAERPKGSFSTLEIQRTEQGDSAMYLCASSPGKDTGRVTEAFFGQGTRLTVV.

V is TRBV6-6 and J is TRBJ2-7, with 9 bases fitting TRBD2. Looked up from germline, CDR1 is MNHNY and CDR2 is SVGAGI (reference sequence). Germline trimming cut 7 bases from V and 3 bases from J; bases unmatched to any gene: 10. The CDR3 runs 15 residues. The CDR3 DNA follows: TGTGCCAGCAAACTGTCTCTAGCGGGATACTACGAGCAGTACTTC. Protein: CASKLSLAGYYEQYF.

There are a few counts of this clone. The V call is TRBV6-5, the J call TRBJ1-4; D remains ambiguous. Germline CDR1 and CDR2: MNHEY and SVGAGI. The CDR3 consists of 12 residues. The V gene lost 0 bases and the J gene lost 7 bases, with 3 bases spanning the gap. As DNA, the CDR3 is TGTGCCAGCAGTTACTCGAGTGAAAAACTGTTTTTT. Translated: CASSYSSEKLFF.

The CDR3 loop reads CASRPGGGRVYNEQFF. Here the CDR3 DNA reads TGTGCCAGCCGACCGGGGGGCGGGAGGGTCTACAATGAGCAGTTCTTC. V gene TRBV28 combines with J gene TRBJ2-1; 9 positions match TRBD2. This CDR3 has 16 amino acids. In germline, CDR1 is MDHEN, CDR2 SYDVKM. With V trimmed by 8 bases and J by 3 bases, 11 bases remained unmatched.

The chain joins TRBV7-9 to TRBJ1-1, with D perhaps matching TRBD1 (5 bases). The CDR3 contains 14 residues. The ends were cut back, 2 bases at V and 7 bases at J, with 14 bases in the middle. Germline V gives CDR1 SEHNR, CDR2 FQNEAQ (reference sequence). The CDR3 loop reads CASSLWMVGLEAFF. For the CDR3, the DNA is TGTGCCAGCAGCTTATGGATGGTGGGACTTGAAGCTTTCTTT.

CDR3 coding DNA: TGCGCCAGCAGCCCTCAGGGACAGTTCTATGGCTACACCTTC. This encodes CASSPQGQFYGYTF. V gene TRBV4-3 combines with J gene TRBJ1-2; 7 nucleotides agree with TRBD1. Germline-derived CDR1 and CDR2 are LGHNA and YSLEER. The CDR3 consists of 14 residues. V was clipped by 4 bases and J by 4 bases; unmatched bases: 6.

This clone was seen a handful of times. CDR3 in amino acids: CASGGYWTEAFF. CDR3 nucleotides: TGTGCCAGCGGCGGGTATTGGACTGAAGCTTTCTTT. This rearrangement joins TRBV7-9 to TRBJ1-1; no clear D. CDR1 is SEHNR, CDR2 FQNEAQ, per germline (reference sequence). V was clipped by 8 bases and J by 5 bases, with 12 bases between them. This CDR3 comprises 12 residues.

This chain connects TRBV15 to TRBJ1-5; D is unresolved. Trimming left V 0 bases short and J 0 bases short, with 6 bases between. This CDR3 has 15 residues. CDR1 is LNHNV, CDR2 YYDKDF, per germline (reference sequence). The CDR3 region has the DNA TGTGCCACCAGCAGAGATATGGCTAGCAATCAGCCCCAGCATTTT. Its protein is CATSRDMASNQPQHF.

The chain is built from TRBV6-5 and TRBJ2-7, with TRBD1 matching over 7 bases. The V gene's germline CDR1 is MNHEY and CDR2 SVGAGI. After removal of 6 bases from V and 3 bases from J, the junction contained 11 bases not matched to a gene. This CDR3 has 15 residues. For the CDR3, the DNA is TGTGCCAGCAGCCGCATTCCGGGACAGAACTACGAGCAGTACTTC. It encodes CASSRIPGQNYEQYF.

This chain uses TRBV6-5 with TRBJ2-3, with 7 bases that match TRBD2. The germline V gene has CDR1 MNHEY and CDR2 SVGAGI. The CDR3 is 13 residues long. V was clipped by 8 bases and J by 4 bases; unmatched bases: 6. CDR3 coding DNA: TGTGCCAGCGCGGCGCTAGCGGCAGATACGCAGTATTTT. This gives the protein CASAALAADTQYF.

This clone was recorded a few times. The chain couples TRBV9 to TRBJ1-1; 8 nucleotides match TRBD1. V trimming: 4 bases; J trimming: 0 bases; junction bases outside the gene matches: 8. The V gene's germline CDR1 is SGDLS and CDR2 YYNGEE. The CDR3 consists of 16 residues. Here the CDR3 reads CASSPQLDRVNTEAFF. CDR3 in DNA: TGTGCCAGCAGCCCCCAATTGGACAGGGTGAACACTGAAGCTTTCTTT.

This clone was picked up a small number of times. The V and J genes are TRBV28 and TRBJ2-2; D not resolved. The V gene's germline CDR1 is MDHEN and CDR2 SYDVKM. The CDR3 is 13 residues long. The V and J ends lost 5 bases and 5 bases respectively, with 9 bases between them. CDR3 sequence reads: CASSPQETGELFF. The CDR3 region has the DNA TGTGCCAGCAGTCCGCAGGAAACCGGGGAGCTGTTTTTT.

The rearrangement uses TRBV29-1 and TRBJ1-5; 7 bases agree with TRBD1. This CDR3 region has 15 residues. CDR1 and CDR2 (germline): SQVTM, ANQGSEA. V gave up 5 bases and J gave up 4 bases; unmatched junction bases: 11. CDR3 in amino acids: CSVSIGQGVNQPQHF. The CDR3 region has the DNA TGCAGCGTTAGCATAGGGCAGGGGGTTAATCAGCCCCAGCATTTT.

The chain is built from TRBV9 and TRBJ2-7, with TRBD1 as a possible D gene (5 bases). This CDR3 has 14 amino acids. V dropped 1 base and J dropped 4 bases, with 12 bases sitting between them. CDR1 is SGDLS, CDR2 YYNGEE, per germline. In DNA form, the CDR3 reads TGTGCCAGCAGCGTACAGGGCGATGGGTACGAGCAGTACTTC. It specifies CASSVQGDGYEQYF.

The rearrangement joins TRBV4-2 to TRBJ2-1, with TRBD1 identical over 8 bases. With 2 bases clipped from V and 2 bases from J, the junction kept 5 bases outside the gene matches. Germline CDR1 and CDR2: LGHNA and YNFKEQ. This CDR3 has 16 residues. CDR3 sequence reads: CASSQRPGQAYNEQFF. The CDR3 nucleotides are TGTGCCAGCAGCCAACGGCCGGGACAGGCCTACAATGAGCAGTTCTTC.

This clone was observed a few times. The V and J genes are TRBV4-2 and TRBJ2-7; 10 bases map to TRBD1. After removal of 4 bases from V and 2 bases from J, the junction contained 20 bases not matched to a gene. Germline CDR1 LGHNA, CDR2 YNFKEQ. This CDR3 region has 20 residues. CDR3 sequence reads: CASSRGTTTGTGAPAYEQYF. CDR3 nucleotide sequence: TGTGCCAGCAGCCGAGGGACAACCACCGGGACAGGGGCACCCGCCTACGAGCAGTACTTC.

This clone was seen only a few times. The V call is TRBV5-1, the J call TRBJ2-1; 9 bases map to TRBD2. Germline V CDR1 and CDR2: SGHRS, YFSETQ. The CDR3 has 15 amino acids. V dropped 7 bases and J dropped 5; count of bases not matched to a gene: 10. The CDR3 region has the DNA TGCGCCAGCTGCGCAAGACTAGCGGAGAACAATGAGCAGTTCTTC. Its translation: CASCARLAENNEQFF.

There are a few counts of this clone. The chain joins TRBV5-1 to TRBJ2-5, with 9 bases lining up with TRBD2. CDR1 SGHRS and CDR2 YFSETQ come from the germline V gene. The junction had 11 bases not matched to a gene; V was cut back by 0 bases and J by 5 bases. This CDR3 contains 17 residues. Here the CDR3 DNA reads TGCGCCAGCAGCTTGGTCGTTCGTAGCGGGAGACGTGAGACCCAGTACTTC. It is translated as CASSLVVRSGRRETQYF.

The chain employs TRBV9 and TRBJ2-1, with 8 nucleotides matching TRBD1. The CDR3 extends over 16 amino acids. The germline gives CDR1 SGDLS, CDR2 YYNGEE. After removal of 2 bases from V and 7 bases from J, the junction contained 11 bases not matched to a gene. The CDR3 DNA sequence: TGTGCCAGCAGCGTTCGGACAGGGCCCACACCGAATGAGCAGTTCTTC. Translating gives CASSVRTGPTPNEQFF.

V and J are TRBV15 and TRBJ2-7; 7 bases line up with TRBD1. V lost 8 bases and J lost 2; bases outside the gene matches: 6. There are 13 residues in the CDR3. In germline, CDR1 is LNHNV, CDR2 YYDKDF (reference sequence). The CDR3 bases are TGTGCCACCCGGCCAGGGGGTGCCTACGAGCAGTACTTC. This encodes CATRPGGAYEQYF.